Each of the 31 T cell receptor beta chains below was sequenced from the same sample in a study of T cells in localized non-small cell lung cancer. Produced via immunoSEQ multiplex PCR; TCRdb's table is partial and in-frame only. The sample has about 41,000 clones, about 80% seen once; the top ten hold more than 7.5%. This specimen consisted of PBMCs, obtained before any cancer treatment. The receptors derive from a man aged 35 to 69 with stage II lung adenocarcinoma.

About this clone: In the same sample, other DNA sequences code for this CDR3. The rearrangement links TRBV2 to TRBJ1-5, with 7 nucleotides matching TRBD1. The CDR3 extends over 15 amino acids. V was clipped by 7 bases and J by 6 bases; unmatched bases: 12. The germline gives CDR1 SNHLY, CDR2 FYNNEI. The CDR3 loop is CASTRDSPRVQPQHF. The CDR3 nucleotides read TGTGCCAGCACCCGGGACAGCCCAAGGGTTCAGCCCCAGCATTTT.

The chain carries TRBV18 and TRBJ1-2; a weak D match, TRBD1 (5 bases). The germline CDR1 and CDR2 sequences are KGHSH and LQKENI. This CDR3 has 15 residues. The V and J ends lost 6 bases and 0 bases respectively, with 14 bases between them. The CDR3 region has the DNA TGTGCCAGCTCCTTGGTGGGGCCGACTAACTATGGCTACACCTTC. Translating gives CASSLVGPTNYGYTF.

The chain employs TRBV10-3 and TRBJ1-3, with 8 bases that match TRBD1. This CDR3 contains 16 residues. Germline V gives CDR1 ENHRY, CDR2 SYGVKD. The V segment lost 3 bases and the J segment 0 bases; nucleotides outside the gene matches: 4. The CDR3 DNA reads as TGTGCCATCAGTGACCGGACAGGGCGCTCTGGAAACACCATATATTTT. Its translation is CAISDRTGRSGNTIYF.

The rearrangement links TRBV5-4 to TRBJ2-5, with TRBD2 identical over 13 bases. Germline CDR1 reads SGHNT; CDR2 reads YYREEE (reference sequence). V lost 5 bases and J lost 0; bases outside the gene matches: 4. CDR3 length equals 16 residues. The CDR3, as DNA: TGTGCCAGCAGTGTAGGACTAGCGGGGGACCAAGAGACCCAGTACTTC. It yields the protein CASSVGLAGDQETQYF.

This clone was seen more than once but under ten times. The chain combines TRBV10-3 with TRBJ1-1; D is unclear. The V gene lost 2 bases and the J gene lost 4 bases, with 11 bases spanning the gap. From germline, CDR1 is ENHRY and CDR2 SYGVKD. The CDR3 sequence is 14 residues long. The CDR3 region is CAISERPSTTEAFF. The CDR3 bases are TGTGCCATCAGTGAGAGGCCATCGACCACTGAAGCTTTCTTT.

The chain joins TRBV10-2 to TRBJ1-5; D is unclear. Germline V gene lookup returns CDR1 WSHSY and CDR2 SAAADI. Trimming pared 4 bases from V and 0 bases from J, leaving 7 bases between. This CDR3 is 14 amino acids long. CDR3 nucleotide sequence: TGCGCCAGCAGTGGACGAATTAGCAATCAGCCCCAGCATTTT. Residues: CASSGRISNQPQHF.

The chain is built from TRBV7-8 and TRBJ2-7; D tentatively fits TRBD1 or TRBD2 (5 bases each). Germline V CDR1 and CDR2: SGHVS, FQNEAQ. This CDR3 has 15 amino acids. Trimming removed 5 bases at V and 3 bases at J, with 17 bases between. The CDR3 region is CASSIGPEGIYEQYF. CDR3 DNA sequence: TGTGCCAGCAGCATCGGACCCGAGGGGATCTACGAGCAGTACTTC.

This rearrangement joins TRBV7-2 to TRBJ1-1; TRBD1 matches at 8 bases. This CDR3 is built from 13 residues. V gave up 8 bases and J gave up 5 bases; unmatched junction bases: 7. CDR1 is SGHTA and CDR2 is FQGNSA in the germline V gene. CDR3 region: CASVQGARTEAFF. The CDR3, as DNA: TGTGCCAGCGTCCAGGGGGCGAGGACTGAAGCTTTCTTT.

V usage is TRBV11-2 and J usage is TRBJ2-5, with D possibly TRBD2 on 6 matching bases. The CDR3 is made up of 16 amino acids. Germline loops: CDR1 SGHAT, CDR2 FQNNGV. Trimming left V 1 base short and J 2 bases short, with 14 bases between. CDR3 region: CASSLGGNPRQETQYF. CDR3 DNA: TGTGCCAGCAGCTTAGGCGGGAATCCGCGACAAGAGACCCAGTACTTC.

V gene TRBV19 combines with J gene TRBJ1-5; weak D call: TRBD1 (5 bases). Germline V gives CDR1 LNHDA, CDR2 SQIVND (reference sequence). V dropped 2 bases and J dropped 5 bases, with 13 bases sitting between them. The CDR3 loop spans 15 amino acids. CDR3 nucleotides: TGTGCCAGTAGTATATCAGCGGGGCTGCATCAGCCCCAGCATTTT. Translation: CASSISAGLHQPQHF. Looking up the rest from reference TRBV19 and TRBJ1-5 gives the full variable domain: DGGITQSPKYLFRKEGQNVTLSCEQNLNHDAMYWYRQDPGQGLRLIYYSQIVNDFQKGDIAEGYSVSREKKESFPLTVTSAQKNPTAFYLCASSISAGLHQPQHFGDGTRLSIL.

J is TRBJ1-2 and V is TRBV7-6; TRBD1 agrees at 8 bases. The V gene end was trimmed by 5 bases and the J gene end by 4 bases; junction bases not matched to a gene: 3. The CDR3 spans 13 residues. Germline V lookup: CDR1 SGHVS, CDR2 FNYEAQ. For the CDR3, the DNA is TGTGCCAGCAGCGAAGGGACAGGCTATGGCTACACCTTC. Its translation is CASSEGTGYGYTF.

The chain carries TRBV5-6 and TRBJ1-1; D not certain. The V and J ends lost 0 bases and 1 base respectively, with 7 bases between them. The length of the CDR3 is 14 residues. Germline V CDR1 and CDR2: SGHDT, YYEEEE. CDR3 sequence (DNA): TGTGCCAGCAGCTTGGAAGGATGGAACACTGAAGCTTTCTTT. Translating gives CASSLEGWNTEAFF.

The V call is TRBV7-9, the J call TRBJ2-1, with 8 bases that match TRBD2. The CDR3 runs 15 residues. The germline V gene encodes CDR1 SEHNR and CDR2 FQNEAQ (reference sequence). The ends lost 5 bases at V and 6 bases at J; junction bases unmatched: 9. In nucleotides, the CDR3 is TGTGCCAGCAGCCCCCGGCTAGCGGGCTCCAATGAGCAGTTCTTC. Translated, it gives CASSPRLAGSNEQFF.

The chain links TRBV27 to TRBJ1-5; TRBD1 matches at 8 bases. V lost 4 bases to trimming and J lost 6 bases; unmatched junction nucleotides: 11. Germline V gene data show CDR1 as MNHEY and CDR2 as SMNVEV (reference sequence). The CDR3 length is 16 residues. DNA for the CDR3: TGTGCCAGCAGTTCGACAGGGGCGTTTTGGGGTCAGCCCCAGCATTTT. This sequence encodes CASSSTGAFWGQPQHF.

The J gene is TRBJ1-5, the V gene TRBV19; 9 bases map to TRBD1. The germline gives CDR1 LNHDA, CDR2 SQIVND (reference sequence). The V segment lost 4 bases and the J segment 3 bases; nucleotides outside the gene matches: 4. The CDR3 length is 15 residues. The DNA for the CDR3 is TGTGCCAGTAGTAAAGGGACAGGGAACAATCAGCCCCAGCATTTT. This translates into CASSKGTGNNQPQHF.

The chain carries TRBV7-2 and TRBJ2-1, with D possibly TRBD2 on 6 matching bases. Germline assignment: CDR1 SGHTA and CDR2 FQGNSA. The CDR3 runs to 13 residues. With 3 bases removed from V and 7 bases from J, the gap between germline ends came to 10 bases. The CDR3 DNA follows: TGTGCCAGCAGCTTCGCGGGGAAGAATGAGCAGTTCTTC. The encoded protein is CASSFAGKNEQFF.

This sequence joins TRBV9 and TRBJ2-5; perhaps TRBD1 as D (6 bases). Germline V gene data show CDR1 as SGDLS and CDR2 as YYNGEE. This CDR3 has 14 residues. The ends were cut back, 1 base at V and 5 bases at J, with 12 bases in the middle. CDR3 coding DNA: TGTGCCAGCAGCGTAAGAGGGGGTATTGAGACCCAGTACTTC. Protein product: CASSVRGGIETQYF.

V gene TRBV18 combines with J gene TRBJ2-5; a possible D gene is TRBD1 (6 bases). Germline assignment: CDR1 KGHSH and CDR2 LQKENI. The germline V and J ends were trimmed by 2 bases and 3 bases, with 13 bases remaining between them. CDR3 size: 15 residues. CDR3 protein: CASSPTGTLKETQYF. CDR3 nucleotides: TGTGCCAGCTCACCAACCGGGACACTAAAAGAGACCCAGTACTTC.

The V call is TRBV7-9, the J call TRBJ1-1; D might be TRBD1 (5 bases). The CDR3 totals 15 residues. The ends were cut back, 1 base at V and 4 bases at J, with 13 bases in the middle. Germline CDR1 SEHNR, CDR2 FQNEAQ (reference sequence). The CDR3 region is CASSLVEGQVTEAFF. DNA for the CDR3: TGTGCCAGCAGCTTAGTGGAGGGGCAGGTCACTGAAGCTTTCTTT.

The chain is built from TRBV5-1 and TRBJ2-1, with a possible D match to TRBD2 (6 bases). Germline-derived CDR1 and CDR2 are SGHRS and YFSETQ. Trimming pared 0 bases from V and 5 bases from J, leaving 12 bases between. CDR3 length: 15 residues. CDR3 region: CASSLEGGVHNEQFF. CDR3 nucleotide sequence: TGCGCCAGCAGCTTGGAGGGAGGAGTCCACAATGAGCAGTTCTTC.

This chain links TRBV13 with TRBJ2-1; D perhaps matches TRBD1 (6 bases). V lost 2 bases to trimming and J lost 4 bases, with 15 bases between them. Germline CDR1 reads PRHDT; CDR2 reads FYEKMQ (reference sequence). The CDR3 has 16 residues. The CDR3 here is CASSLKGLGGYNEQFF. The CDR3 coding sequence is TGTGCCAGCAGCTTAAAGGGGCTAGGGGGTTACAATGAGCAGTTCTTC.

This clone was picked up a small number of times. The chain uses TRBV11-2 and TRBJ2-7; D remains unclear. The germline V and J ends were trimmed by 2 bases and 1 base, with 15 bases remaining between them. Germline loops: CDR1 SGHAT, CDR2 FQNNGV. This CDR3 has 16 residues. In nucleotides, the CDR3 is TGTGCCAGCAGCTTAATATCAGTGGGAAGGTCCTACGAGCAGTACTTC. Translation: CASSLISVGRSYEQYF.

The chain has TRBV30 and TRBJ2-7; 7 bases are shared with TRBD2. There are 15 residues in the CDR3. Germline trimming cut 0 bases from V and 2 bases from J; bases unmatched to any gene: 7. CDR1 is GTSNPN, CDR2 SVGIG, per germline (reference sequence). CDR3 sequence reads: CAWSVTLAKPYEQYF. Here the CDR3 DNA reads TGTGCCTGGAGTGTTACACTAGCGAAGCCCTACGAGCAGTACTTC.

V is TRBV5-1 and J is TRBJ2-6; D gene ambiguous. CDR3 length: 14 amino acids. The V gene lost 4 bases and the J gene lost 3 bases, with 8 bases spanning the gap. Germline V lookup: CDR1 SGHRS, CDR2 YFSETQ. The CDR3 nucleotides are TGCGCCAGCAGCCCGAGAGTTGGGGCCAACGTCCTGACTTTC. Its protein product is CASSPRVGANVLTF.

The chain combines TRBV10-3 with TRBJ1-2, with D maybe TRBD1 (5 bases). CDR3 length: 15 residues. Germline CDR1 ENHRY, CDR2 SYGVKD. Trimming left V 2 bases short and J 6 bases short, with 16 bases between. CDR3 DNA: TGTGCCATCAGTGAGCAATTAATGTTAGGGGATGGCTACACCTTC. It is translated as CAISEQLMLGDGYTF.

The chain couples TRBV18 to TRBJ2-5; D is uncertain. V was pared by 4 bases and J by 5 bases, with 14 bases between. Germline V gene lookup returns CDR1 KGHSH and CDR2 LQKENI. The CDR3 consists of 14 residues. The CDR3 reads CASSLTQVGETQYF. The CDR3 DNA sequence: TGTGCCAGCTCACTGACCCAGGTCGGGGAGACCCAGTACTTC.

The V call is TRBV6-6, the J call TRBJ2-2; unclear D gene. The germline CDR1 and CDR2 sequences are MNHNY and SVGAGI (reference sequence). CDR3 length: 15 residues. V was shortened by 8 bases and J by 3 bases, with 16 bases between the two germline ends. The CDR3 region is CASLDSPTHTGELFF. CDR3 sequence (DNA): TGTGCCAGCCTTGACTCACCCACCCACACCGGGGAGCTGTTTTTT.

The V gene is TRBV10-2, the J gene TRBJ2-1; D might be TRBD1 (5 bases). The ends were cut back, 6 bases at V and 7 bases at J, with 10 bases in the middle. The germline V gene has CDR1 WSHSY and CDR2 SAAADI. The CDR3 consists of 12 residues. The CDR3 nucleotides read TGCGCCAGCAGCCGAAAGGGGAATGAGCAGTTCTTC. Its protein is CASSRKGNEQFF.

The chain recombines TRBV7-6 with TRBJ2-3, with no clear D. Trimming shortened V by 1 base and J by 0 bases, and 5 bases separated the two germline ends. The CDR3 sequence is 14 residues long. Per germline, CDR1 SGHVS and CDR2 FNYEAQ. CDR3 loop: CASSLDVSTDTQYF. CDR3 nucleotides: TGTGCCAGCAGCTTAGACGTAAGCACAGATACGCAGTATTTT.

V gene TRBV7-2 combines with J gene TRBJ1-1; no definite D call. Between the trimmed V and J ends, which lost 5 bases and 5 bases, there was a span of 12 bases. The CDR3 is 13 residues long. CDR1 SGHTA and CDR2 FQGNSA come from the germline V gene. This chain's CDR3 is CASSLTPETEAFF. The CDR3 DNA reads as TGTGCCAGCAGCCTAACCCCAGAAACTGAAGCTTTCTTT.

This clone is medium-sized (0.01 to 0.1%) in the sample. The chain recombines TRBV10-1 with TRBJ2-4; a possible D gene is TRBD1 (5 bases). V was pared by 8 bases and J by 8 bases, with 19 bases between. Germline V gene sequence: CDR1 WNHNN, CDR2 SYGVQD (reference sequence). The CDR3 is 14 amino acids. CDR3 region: CASPLADKRYIQYF. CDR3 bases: TGCGCCAGCCCCCTCGCGGACAAGAGGTACATTCAGTACTTC.